This TCR beta chain emerged from a study of blood T cells in healthy people across ages. PCR was performed a second time for roughly 7 to 11 cycles using a sample-barcoded 5' primer and a J-beta primer mix. TCRdb re-analysed the 5' RACE reads in MiXCR, keeping a single row per CDR3 protein. The table lists around 800,000 distinct CDR3 sequences, less than 80% of them singletons, with roughly 25% in the top ten. Germline V CDR1 and CDR2: SGHTA, FQGNSA. V was clipped by 5 bases and J by 7 bases, with 17 bases between them. The CDR3 contains 14 residues. V usage is TRBV7-2 and J usage is TRBJ1-2, with D possibly matching TRBD1 (5 bases). The clonotype was recovered from a young man in good health. The sample taken for sequencing was blood. In DNA, the CDR3 is TGTGCCAGCAGCGCTCAAAGGGGTTTTGGTGGCTACACCTTC. Amino acids: CASSAQRGFGGYTF.